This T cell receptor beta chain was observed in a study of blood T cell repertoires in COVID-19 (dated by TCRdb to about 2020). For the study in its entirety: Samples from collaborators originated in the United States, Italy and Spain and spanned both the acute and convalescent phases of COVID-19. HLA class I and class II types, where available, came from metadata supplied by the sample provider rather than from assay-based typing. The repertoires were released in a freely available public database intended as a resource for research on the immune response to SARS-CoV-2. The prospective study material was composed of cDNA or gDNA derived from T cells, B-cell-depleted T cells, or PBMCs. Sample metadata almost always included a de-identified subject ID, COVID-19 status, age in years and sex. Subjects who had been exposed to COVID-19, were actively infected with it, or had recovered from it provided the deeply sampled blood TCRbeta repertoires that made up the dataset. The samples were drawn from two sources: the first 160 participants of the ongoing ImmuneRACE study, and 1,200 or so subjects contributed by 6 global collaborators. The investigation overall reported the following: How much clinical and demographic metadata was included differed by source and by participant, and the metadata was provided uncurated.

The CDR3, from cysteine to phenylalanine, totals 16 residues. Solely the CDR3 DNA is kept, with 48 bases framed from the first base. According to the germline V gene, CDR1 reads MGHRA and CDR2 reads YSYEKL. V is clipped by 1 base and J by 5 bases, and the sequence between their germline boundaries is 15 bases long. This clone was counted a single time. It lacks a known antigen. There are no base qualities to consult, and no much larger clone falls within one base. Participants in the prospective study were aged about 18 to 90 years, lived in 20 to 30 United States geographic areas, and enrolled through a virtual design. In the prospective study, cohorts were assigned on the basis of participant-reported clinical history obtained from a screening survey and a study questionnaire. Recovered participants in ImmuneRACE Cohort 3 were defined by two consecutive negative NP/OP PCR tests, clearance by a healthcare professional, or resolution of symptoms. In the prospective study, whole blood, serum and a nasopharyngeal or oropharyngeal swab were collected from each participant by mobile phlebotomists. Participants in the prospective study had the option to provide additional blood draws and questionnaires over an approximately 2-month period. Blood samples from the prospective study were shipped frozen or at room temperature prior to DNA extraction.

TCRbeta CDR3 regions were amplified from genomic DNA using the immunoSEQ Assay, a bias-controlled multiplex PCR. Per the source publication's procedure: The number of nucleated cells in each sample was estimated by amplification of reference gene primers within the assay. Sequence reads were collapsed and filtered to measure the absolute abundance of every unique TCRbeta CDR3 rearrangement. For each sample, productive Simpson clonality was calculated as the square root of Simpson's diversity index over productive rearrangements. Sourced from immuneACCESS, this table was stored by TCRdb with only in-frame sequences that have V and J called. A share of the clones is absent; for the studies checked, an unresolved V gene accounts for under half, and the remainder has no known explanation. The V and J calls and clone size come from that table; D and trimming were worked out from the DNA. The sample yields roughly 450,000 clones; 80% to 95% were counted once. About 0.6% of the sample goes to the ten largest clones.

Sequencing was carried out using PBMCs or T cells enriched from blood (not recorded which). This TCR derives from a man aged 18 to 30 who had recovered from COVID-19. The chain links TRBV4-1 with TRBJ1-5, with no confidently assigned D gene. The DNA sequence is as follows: TGCGCCAGCAGCCAAGTTAAGACTATAAGACATCAGCCCCAGCATTTT. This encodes CASSQVKTIRHQPQHF.